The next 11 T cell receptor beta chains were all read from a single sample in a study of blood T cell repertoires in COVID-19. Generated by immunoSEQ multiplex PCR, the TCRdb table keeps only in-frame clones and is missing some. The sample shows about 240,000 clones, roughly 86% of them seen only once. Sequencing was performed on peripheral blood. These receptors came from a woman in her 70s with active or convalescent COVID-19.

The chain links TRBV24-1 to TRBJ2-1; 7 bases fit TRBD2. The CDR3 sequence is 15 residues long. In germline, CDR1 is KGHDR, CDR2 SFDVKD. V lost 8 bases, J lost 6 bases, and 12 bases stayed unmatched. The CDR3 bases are TGTGCCACCACCTCTGGACTAGGACCACCCAATGAGCAGTTCTTC. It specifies CATTSGLGPPNEQFF.

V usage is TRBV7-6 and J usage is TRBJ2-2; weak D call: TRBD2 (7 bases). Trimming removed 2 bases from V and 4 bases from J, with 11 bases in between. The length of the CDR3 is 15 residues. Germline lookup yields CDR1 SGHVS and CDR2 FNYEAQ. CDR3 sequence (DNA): TGTGCCAGCAGCTTAAACGGGGGGCCCACCGGGGAGCTGTTTTTT. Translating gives CASSLNGGPTGELFF. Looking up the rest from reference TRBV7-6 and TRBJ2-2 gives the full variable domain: GAGVSQSPRYKVTKRGQDVALRCDPISGHVSLYWYRQALGQGPEFLTYFNYEAQQDKSGLPNDRFSAERPEGSISTLTIQRTEQRDSAMYRCASSLNGGPTGELFFGEGSRLTVL.

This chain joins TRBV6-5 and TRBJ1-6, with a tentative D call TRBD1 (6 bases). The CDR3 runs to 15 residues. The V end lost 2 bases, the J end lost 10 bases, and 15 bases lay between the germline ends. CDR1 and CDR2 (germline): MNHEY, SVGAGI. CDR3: CASSYQQGIGSPLHF. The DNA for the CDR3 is TGTGCCAGCAGTTACCAACAGGGTATTGGCTCACCCCTCCACTTT.

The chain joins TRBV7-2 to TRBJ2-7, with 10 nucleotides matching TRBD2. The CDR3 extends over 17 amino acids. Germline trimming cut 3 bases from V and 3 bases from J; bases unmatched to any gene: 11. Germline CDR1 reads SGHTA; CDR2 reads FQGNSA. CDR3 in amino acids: CASSFLFSGTSDYEQYF. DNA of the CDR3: TGTGCCAGCAGCTTCCTCTTTTCCGGGACTAGCGACTACGAGCAGTACTTC.

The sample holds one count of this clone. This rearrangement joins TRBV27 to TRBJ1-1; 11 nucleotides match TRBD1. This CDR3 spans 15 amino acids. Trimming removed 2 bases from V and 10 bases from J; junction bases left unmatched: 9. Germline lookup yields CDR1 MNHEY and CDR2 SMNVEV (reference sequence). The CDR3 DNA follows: TGTGCCAGCAGTTTAGGGACAGGGGGGCGCCGAGGAGCTTTCTTT. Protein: CASSLGTGGRRGAFF.

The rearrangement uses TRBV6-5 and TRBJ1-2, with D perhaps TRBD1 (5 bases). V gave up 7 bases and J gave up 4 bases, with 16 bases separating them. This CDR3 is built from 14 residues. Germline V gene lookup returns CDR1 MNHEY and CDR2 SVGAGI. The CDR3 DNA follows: TGTGCCAGCACCGAGATAGACAGTATCTATGGCTACACCTTC. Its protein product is CASTEIDSIYGYTF.

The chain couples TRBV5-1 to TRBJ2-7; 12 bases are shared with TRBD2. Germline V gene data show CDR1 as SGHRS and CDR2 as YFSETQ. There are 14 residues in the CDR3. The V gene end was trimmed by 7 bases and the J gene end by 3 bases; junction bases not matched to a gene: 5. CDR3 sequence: CASATSGGSYEQYF. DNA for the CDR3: TGCGCCAGCGCTACTAGCGGGGGGAGCTACGAGCAGTACTTC.

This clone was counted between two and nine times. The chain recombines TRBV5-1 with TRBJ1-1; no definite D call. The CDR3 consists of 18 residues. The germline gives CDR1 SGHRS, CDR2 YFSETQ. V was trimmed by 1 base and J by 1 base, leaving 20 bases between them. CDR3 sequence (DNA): TGCGCCAGCAGCTTGAAGGGAGCTCTCGCATCGGCGAACACTGAAGCTTTCTTT. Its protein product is CASSLKGALASANTEAFF.

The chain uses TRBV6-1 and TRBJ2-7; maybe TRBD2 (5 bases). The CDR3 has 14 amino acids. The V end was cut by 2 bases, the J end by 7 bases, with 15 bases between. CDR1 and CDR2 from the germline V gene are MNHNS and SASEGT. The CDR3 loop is CASSENYRGREQYF. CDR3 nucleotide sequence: TGTGCCAGCAGTGAAAACTACCGGGGTAGGGAGCAGTACTTC.

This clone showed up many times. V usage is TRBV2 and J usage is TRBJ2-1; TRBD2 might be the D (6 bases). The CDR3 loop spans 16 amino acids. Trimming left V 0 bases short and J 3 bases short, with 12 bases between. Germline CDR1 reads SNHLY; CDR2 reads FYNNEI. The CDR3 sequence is CASSEALQGGYNEQFF. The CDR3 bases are TGTGCCAGCAGTGAAGCGCTTCAGGGAGGCTACAATGAGCAGTTCTTC.

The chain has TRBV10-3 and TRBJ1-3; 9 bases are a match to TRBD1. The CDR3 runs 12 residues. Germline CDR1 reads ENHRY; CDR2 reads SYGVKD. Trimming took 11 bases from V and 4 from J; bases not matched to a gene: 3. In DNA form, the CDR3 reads TGTGCCCTCGGGACAGGGGGAAACACCATATATTTT. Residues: CALGTGGNTIYF.